Below are 15 T cell receptor beta chains sequenced from a single sample in a study of T cells in localized non-small cell lung cancer. Measured with immunoSEQ multiplex PCR; TCRdb has only the in-frame clones, and not every one. The data show around 3,000 clones, roughly a third seen once. The sample was lung tumor tissue, taken before any cancer treatment. These TCRs come from a female donor of 60 years or more with stage II squamous cell lung carcinoma.

The rearrangement links TRBV9 to TRBJ2-6; D gene ambiguous. Germline V CDR1 and CDR2: SGDLS, YYNGEE. The V and J ends lost 1 base and 4 bases respectively, with 3 bases between them. This CDR3 has 13 amino acids. This chain's CDR3 is CASSVSGANVLTF. The CDR3 coding sequence is TGTGCCAGCAGCGTATCCGGGGCCAACGTCCTGACTTTC.

The rearrangement joins TRBV9 to TRBJ2-5; 7 positions match TRBD2. Germline V gene sequence: CDR1 SGDLS, CDR2 YYNGEE. The CDR3 is made up of 16 amino acids. Losses at the gene ends were 0 bases for V and 5 bases for J; bases not matched to a gene: 10. The CDR3 nucleotides read TGTGCCAGCAGCGTAGAGGGCGGGAGTTTGGGTGAGACCCAGTACTTC. Translated: CASSVEGGSLGETQYF.

Judged by abundance, this clone is medium-sized (0.01 to 0.1%). The V gene is TRBV9, the J gene TRBJ2-3; 11 bases line up with TRBD1. Germline V gene lookup returns CDR1 SGDLS and CDR2 YYNGEE. The ends lost 3 bases at V and 2 bases at J; junction bases unmatched: 2. CDR3 size: 15 residues. The CDR3 loop reads CASSGGQGDTDTQYF. CDR3 nucleotides: TGTGCCAGCAGCGGGGGACAGGGGGACACAGATACGCAGTATTTT.

The chain combines TRBV6-7 with TRBJ2-7; 7 bases are a match to TRBD2. TRBV6-7 is flagged as an ORF with uncertain function. The CDR3 is made up of 11 amino acids. The V and J ends lost 10 bases and 1 base, in that order; junction bases with no gene match: 1. CDR3 bases: TGTGCCACGCGGGGGTCCTACGAGCAGTACTTC. Translated, it gives CATRGSYEQYF.

The J gene is TRBJ2-2, the V gene TRBV19; D may correspond to TRBD1 or TRBD2 (5 bases each). The CDR3 is 15 residues long. Between the trimmed V and J ends, which lost 7 bases and 7 bases, there was a span of 19 bases. From germline, CDR1 is LNHDA and CDR2 SQIVND (reference sequence). The CDR3 DNA is TGTGCCAGTACCGAACTTTGGGGGAGTGTCGGGGAGCTGTTTTTT. This translates into CASTELWGSVGELFF.

This rearrangement joins TRBV11-3 to TRBJ1-1; D may be TRBD1 (5 bases). The V gene lost 0 bases and the J gene lost 4 bases, with 9 bases spanning the gap. Germline-derived CDR1 and CDR2 are SGHNT and YENEEA. The CDR3 covers 14 residues. CDR3 sequence reads: CASSLEEGSTEAFF. The CDR3 DNA follows: TGTGCCAGCAGCTTAGAAGAGGGGAGCACTGAAGCTTTCTTT.

The chain carries TRBV18 and TRBJ2-3, with TRBD2 identical over 13 bases. V shed 5 bases and J 5 bases; nucleotides not matched to a gene: 10. CDR3 length equals 17 residues. CDR1 and CDR2 (germline): KGHSH, LQKENI. The CDR3 here is CASSYGLAGAHLDTQYF. In DNA, the CDR3 is TGTGCCAGCTCATACGGACTAGCGGGGGCCCACTTAGATACGCAGTATTTT. Together with reference TRBV18 and TRBJ2-3, the CDR3 gives the full variable domain: NAGVMQNPRHLVRRRGQEARLRCSPMKGHSHVYWYRQLPEEGLKFMVYLQKENIIDESGMPKERFSAEFPKEGPSILRIQQVVRGDSAAYFCASSYGLAGAHLDTQYFGPGTRLTVL.

This clone was observed a few times. The chain recombines TRBV30 with TRBJ2-2, with a weak D call TRBD2 (6 bases). V was clipped by 0 bases and J by 4 bases, with 12 bases between them. The CDR3 extends over 15 amino acids. CDR1 is GTSNPN, CDR2 SVGIG, per germline (reference sequence). CDR3 DNA: TGTGCCTGGAGTGTACTCGGGAGTGGCACCGGGGAGCTGTTTTTT. Translated, it gives CAWSVLGSGTGELFF.

This clone was detected only a few times. This chain's CDR3 is CASSTLAGTGELFF. The CDR3 region has the DNA TGTGCCAGCAGTACTCTAGCGGGCACCGGGGAGCTGTTTTTT. The J gene is TRBJ2-2, the V gene TRBV28; 8 positions match TRBD2. J was trimmed by 4 bases and V by 5 bases; bases with no gene match: 3. This CDR3 is built from 14 residues. Germline V gene sequence: CDR1 MDHEN, CDR2 SYDVKM.

The CDR3, as DNA: TGTGCCAGCTCACTTCTACAGGGGCCTAATCAGCCCCAGCATTTT. Its translation: CASSLLQGPNQPQHF. The chain joins TRBV18 to TRBJ1-5; 7 bases fit TRBD1. CDR3 length: 15 amino acids. V shed 4 bases and J 4 bases; nucleotides not matched to a gene: 7. Germline V gene lookup returns CDR1 KGHSH and CDR2 LQKENI.

By share of the sample, this clone is medium-sized (0.01 to 0.1%). The CDR3 nucleotides are TGTGCCAGCAGCCCCGGGGGGTCCCGTAACAATGAGCAGTTCTTC. It specifies CASSPGGSRNNEQFF. This rearrangement joins TRBV9 to TRBJ2-1, with 7 nucleotides matching TRBD2. CDR1 and CDR2 from the germline V gene are SGDLS and YYNGEE. This CDR3 has 15 amino acids. Trimming removed 4 bases from V and 5 bases from J; junction bases left unmatched: 9.

The rearrangement uses TRBV29-1 and TRBJ1-2; 9 nucleotides align to TRBD1. Trimming at V came to 3 bases and at J to 5 bases, leaving 7 bases not matched to a gene. The CDR3 runs to 14 residues. Germline lookup yields CDR1 SQVTM and CDR2 ANQGSEA. This chain's CDR3 is CSVERGQGKYGYTF. Here the CDR3 DNA reads TGCAGCGTTGAGCGCGGACAGGGGAAATATGGCTACACCTTC.

This clone was observed a few times. This sequence joins TRBV7-7 and TRBJ2-5; TRBD1 or TRBD2 may be the D gene (5 bases each). This CDR3 is 14 amino acids long. V gave up 0 bases and J gave up 2 bases, with 7 bases separating them. Germline V gene sequence: CDR1 SSHAT, CDR2 FNYEAQ (reference sequence). The CDR3 DNA follows: TGTGCCAGCAGCTTAGCGGGGGTTCAAGAGACCCAGTACTTC. Its translation: CASSLAGVQETQYF.

This clone was counted a single time. The rearrangement uses TRBV19 and TRBJ1-2; D is unresolved. The CDR3 runs to 14 residues. Germline CDR1 LNHDA, CDR2 SQIVND (reference sequence). V was shortened by 1 base and J by 4 bases, with 10 bases between the two germline ends. The CDR3 here is CASSIAGMLYGYTF. The CDR3 nucleotides read TGTGCCAGTAGTATAGCGGGGATGCTCTATGGCTACACCTTC. Complete variable domain (other parts from reference TRBV19 and TRBJ1-2): DGGITQSPKYLFRKEGQNVTLSCEQNLNHDAMYWYRQDPGQGLRLIYYSQIVNDFQKGDIAEGYSVSREKKESFPLTVTSAQKNPTAFYLCASSIAGMLYGYTFGSGTRLTVV.

By its share, this clone is large. This chain uses TRBV19 with TRBJ2-3; TRBD2 matches at 9 bases. Germline V gene data show CDR1 as LNHDA and CDR2 as SQIVND (reference sequence). This CDR3 spans 15 amino acids. J was trimmed by 2 bases and V by 10 bases; bases with no gene match: 10. This CDR3 is CATHPIAGATDTQYF. CDR3 bases: TGTGCCACCCACCCCATAGCGGGAGCCACAGATACGCAGTATTTT.